This record looks at one TCR beta chain sequence and its context. Its antigen remains unknown. Sequencing was performed with immunoSEQ multiplex PCR; in TCRdb, only in-frame clones are kept and a portion is missing. The repertoire holds over 85,000 clones, with 90% as singletons. The data derive from a study of T cell responses to AZD1222 COVID-19 vaccine. Whole-study context: Pooled in the analysis were second doses at about 4 or about 12 weeks. Study-wide points: CD4 TCRs covered the whole spike, strongest at regions 160-218 and 743-854. Only 5 or 6 people who got AZD1222 tested seropositive at baseline.

The CDR3 has 14 amino acids. Per the germline V gene, CDR1 is SGHNT and CDR2 is YYREEE (reference sequence). Trimming took 5 bases from V and 0 from J, leaving 8 bases between them. The sample was peripheral blood, taken on day 0 of AZD1222 vaccination. V is TRBV5-4 and J is TRBJ1-4; D ambiguous. This TCR came from an adult in good health. CDR3 nucleotides: TGTGCCAGCAGGGGTGGGCCAACTAATGAAAAACTGTTTTTT. Translating it yields CASRGGPTNEKLFF.